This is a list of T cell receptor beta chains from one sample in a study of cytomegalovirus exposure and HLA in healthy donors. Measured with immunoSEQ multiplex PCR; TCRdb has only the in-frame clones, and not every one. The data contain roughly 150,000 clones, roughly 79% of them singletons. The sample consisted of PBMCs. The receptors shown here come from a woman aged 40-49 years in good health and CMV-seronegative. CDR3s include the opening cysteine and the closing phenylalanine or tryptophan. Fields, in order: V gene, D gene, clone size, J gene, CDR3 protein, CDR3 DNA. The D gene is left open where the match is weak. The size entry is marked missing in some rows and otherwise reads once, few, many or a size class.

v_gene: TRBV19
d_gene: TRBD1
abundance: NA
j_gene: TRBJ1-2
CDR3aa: CASRDATGTVNYGYTF
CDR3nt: TGTGCCAGTAGGGACGCGACCGGGACAGTTAACTATGGCTACACCTTC

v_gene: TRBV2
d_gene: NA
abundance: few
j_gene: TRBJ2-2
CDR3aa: CASRQLDTGELFF
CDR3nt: TGTGCCAGCAGGCAGCTAGACACCGGGGAGCTGTTTTTT

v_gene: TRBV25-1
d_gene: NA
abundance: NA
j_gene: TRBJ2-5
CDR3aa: CASRGSPKETQYF
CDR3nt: TGTGCCAGCAGGGGCAGCCCTAAAGAGACCCAGTACTTC

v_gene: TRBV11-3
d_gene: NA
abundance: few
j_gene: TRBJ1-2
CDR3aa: CASSLECGRAYGYTF
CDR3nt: TGTGCCAGCAGCTTAGAGTGTGGCAGGGCCTATGGCTACACCTTC

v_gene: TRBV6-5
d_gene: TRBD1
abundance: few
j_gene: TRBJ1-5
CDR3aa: CASSETGARQPQHF
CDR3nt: TGTGCCAGCAGTGAAACAGGGGCCCGACAGCCCCAGCATTTT

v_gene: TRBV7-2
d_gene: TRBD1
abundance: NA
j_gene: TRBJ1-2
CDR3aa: CASSSRTGMVGYTF
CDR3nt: TGTGCCAGCAGCTCCCGGACAGGGATGGTTGGCTACACCTTC

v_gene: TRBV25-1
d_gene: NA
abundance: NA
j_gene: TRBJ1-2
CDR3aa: CASSEYAGNYGYTF
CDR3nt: TGTGCCAGCAGTGAATATGCAGGGAACTATGGCTACACCTTC

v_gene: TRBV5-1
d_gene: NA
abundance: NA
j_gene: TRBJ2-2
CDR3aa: CASSLYGSSDTGELFF
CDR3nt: TGCGCCAGCAGCTTGTATGGGAGCAGCGACACCGGGGAGCTGTTTTTT

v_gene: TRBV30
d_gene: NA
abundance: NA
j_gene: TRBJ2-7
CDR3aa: CAWSPSYYEQYF
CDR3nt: TGTGCCTGGAGTCCTTCCTACTACGAGCAGTACTTC

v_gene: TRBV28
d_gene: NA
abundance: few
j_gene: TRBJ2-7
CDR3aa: CASSLSPGWGVTYEQYF
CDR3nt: TGTGCCAGCAGTTTATCCCCCGGCTGGGGGGTTACCTACGAGCAGTACTTC

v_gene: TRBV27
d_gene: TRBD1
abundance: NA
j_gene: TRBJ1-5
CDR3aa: CASSPTGGTWQPQHF
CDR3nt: TGTGCCAGCAGTCCTACAGGGGGTACTTGGCAGCCCCAGCATTTT

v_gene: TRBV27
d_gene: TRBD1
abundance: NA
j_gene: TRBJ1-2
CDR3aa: CASSDREYGYTF
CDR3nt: TGTGCCAGCAGCGACAGGGAATATGGCTACACCTTC

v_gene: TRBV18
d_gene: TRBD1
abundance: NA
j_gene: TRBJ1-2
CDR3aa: CASSDGQGLNYGYTF
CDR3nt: TGTGCCAGCTCCGATGGACAGGGGCTAAACTATGGCTACACCTTC

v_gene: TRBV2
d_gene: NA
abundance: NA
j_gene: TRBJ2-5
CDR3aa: CASSERYAGIETQYF
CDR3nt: TGTGCCAGCAGTGAACGGTACGCAGGGATCGAGACCCAGTACTTC

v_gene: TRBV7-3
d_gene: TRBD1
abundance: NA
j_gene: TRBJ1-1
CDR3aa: CASSEGQGGNTEAFF
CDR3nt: TGTGCCAGCAGCGAAGGACAGGGGGGTAATACTGAAGCTTTCTTT

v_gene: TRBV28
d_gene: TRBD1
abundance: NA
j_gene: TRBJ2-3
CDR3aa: CASSFRDRGSDTQYF
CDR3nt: TGTGCCAGCAGTTTTCGGGACAGGGGTTCAGATACGCAGTATTTT

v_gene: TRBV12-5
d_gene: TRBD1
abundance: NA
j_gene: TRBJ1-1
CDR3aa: CASGLAPGQGSEAFF
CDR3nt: TGTGCTAGTGGTTTGGCGCCGGGACAGGGGTCTGAAGCTTTCTTT

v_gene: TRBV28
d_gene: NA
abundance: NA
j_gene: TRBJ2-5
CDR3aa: CASSRTARGETQYF
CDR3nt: TGTGCCAGCAGTAGGACTGCCCGGGGGGAGACCCAGTACTTC

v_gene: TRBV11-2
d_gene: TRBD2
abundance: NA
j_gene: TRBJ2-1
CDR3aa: CASSLALAGYNEQFF
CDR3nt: TGTGCCAGCAGCTTAGCTCTAGCGGGGTACAATGAGCAGTTCTTC

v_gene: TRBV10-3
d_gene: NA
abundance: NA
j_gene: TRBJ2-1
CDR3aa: CAITGYDTNEQFF
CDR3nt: TGTGCCATCACGGGATATGACACCAATGAGCAGTTCTTC

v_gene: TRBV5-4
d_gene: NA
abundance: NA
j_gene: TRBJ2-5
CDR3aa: CATFRRGETQYF
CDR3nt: TGTGCCACCTTCCGTCGGGGAGAGACCCAGTACTTC

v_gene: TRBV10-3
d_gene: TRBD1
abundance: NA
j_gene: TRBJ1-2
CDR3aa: CAIKTGEDGYTF
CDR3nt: TGTGCCATTAAAACAGGGGAGGATGGCTACACCTTC

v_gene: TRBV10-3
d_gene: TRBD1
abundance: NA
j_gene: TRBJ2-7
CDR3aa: CAITLGQGSEQYF
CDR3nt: TGTGCCATCACCCTGGGACAGGGTTCCGAGCAGTACTTC

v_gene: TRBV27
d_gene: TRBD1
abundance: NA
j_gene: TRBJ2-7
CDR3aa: CASSSSYRGRRKYEQYF
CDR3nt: TGTGCCAGCAGTTCATCTTACAGGGGGCGACGGAAGTACGAGCAGTACTTC

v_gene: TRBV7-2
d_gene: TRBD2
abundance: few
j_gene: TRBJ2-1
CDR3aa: CASSPSGSYNEQFF
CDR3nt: TGTGCCAGCAGCCCTAGCGGTTCCTACAATGAGCAGTTCTTC

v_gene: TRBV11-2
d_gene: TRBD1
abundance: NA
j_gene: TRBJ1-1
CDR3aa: CASRSDRVLNTEAFF
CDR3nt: TGTGCCAGCAGATCGGACAGGGTTCTGAACACTGAAGCTTTCTTT

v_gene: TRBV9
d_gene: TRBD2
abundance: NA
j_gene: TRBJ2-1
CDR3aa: CASSVGTSNEQFF
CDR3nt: TGTGCCAGCAGCGTTGGGACTAGCAATGAGCAGTTCTTC

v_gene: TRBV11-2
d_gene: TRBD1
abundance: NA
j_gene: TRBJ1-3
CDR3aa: CASSLRGQDAIYF
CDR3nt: TGTGCCAGCAGCTTAAGGGGACAGGACGCCATATATTTT

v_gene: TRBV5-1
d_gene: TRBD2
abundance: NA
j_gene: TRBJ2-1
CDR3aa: CASSPGGYSYNEQFF
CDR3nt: TGCGCCAGCAGCCCGGGGGGATATTCCTACAATGAGCAGTTCTTC

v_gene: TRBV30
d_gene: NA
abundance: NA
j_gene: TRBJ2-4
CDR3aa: CACRLAKNIQYF
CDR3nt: TGTGCCTGCAGATTAGCCAAAAACATTCAGTACTTC

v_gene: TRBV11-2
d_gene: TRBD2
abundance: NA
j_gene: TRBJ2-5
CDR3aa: CASSGGLAQQETQYF
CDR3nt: TGTGCCAGCAGCGGAGGACTAGCGCAACAAGAGACCCAGTACTTC

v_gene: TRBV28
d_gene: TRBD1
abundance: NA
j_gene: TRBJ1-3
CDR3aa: CASSSGTGASFSGNTIYF
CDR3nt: TGTGCCAGCAGTTCCGGGACAGGGGCATCTTTCTCTGGAAACACCATATATTTT

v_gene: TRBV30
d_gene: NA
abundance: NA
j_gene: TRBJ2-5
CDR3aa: CAWSVAETQYF
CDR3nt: TGTGCCTGGAGTGTAGCGGAGACCCAGTACTTC

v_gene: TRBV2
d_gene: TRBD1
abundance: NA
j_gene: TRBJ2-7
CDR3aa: CASRVGGGQGFYEQYF
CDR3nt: TGTGCCAGCAGAGTGGGGGGGGGACAGGGGTTCTACGAGCAGTACTTC

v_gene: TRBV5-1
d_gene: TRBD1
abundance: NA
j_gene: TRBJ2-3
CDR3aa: CASSLVPRAGGTPDTQYF
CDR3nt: TGCGCCAGCAGCTTGGTACCCAGGGCAGGGGGCACCCCAGATACGCAGTATTTT

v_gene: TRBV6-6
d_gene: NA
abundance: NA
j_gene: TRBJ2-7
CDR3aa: CASSYLRVDGEQYF
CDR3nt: TGTGCCAGCAGTTATCTCAGGGTTGACGGCGAGCAGTACTTC

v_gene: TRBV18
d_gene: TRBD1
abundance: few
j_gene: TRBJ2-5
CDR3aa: CASSQGQGLQETQYF
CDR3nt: TGTGCCAGCTCCCAGGGACAGGGCCTACAAGAGACCCAGTACTTC

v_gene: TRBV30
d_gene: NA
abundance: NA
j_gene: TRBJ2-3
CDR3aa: CAWSVQGGTQYF
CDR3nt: TGTGCCTGGAGTGTACAAGGGGGAACGCAGTATTTT

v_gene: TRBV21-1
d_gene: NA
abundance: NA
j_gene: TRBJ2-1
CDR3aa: CASSKAGPTSGWGEQFF
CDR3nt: TGTGCCAGCAGCAAAGCCGGGCCCACTAGCGGGTGGGGTGAGCAGTTCTTC

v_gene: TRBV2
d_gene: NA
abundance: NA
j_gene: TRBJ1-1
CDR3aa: CASGEGPGTEAFF
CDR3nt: TGTGCCAGCGGGGAGGGGCCGGGCACTGAAGCTTTCTTT

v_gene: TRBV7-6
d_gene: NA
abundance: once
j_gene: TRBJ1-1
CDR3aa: CASSSVQNTEAFF
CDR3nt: TGTGCCAGCAGCTCAGTGCAGAACACTGAAGCTTTCTTT

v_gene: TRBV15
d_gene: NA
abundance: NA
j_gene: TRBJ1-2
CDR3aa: CATSRDRITGRGYTF
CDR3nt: TGTGCCACCAGCAGAGATCGGATAACAGGGCGCGGCTACACCTTC

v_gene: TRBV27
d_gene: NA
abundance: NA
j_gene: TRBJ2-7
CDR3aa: CASRLGQEQYF
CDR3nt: TGTGCCAGCAGGCTCGGACAGGAGCAGTACTTC

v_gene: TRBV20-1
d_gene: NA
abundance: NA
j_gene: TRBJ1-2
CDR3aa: CSASQGGYTF
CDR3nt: TGCAGTGCTAGTCAGGGCGGCTACACCTTC

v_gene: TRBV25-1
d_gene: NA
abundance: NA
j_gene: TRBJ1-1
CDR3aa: CASTSQRTTEAFF
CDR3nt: TGTGCCAGCACCTCACAGCGGACGACTGAAGCTTTCTTT

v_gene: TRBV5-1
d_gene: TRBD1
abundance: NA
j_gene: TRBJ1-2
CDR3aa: CASSMDRDSGYTF
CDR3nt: TGCGCCAGCAGCATGGACAGGGATTCTGGCTACACCTTC

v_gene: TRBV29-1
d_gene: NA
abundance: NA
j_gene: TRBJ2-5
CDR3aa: CSVEGGLYQETQYF
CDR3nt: TGCAGCGTTGAGGGCGGACTGTACCAAGAGACCCAGTACTTC

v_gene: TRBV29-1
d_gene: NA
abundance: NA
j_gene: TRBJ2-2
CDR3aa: CSVTSSNTGELFF
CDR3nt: TGCAGCGTTACTAGCTCTAACACCGGGGAGCTGTTTTTT

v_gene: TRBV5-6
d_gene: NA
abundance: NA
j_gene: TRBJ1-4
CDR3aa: CASSLGQTNEKLFF
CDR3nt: TGTGCCAGCAGCTTGGGACAGACTAATGAAAAACTGTTTTTT

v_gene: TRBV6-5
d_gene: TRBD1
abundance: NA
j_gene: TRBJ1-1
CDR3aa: CASSRTGGTEAFF
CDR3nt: TGTGCCAGCAGTCGGACAGGGGGCACTGAAGCTTTCTTT

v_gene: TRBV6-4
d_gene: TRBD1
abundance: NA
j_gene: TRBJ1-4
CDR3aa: CASSDSWDYRDRWSIGLDEKLFF
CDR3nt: TGTGCCAGCAGTGACTCTTGGGATTACCGGGACAGGTGGAGCATAGGGCTAGATGAAAAACTGTTTTTT

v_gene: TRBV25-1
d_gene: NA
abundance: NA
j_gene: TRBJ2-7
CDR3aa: CASSGTGNSYEQYF
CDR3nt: TGTGCCAGCAGTGGCACAGGGAATTCCTACGAGCAGTACTTC

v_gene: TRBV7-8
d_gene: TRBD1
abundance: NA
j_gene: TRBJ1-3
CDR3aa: CASSSYRGPMGNTIYF
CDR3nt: TGTGCCAGCAGCTCGTACAGGGGCCCCATGGGAAACACCATATATTTT

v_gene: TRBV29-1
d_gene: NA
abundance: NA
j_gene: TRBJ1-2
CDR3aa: CSAGWGGGGYGYTF
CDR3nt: TGCAGCGCCGGGTGGGGGGGAGGAGGCTATGGCTACACCTTC

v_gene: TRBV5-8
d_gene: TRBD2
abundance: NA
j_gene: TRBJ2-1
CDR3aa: CASSLPPGLAGSNEQFF
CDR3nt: TGTGCCAGCAGCCTCCCTCCGGGACTAGCGGGATCAAATGAGCAGTTCTTC